This T cell receptor beta chain was retrieved from a study of cytomegalovirus exposure and HLA in healthy donors. This CDR3 has 15 residues. Germline values: CDR1 SGHNT, CDR2 YENEEA. V was pared by 5 bases and J by 6 bases, with 3 bases of the junction left unmatched. A multiplex PCR was run with 60 Vbeta primers and 13 Jbeta primers. The data were produced by immunoSEQ multiplex PCR, yet TCRdb's version contains in-frame clones alone and is incomplete. The repertoire holds over 150,000 clones, with around 84% as singletons. Study-level results: Later analysis identified a missense DCLRE1C variant that was linked to TCR beta V- and J-gene trimming. A classifier reportedly called cytomegalovirus status with high sensitivity and specificity. A few V segments could not be told apart, such as TRBV6-2 and TRBV6-3, and were left out. CMV antigen specificity was confirmed in vitro for a few CMV-associated chains.

Concerning this clone itself: Antigen specificity is unknown.

The receptor was derived from a woman between 40 and 50 years old in good health and CMV-seropositive. This chain connects TRBV11-3 to TRBJ2-1; 14 bases line up with TRBD2. The specimen sequenced was PBMCs. CDR3 coding DNA: TGTGCCAGCAGCCCCGGGACTAGCGGGAGCAATGAGCAGTTCTTC. It is translated as CASSPGTSGSNEQFF.